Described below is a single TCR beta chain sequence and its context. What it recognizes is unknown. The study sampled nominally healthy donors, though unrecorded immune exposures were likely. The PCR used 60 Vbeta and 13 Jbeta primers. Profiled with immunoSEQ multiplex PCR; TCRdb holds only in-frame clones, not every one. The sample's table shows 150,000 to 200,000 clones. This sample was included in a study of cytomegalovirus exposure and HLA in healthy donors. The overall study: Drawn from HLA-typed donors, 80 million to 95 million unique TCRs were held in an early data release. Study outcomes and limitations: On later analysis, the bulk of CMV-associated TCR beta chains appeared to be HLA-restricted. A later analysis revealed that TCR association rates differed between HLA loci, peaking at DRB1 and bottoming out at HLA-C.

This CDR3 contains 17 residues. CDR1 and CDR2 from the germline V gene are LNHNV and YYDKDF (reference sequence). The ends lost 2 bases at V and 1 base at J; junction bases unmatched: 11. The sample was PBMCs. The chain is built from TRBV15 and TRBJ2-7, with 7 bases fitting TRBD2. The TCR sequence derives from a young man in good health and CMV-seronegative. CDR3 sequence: CATSRIGAGVGSYEQYF. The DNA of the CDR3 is TGTGCCACCAGCAGAATTGGGGCGGGAGTGGGATCCTACGAGCAGTACTTC.